The rows below give T cell receptor beta chains drawn from one sample of a study of cytomegalovirus exposure and HLA in healthy donors. Assay used: immunoSEQ multiplex PCR; TCRdb lists only in-frame clones, some missing. The table records 200,000 to 250,000 clones, 77% of them present only once. Sequencing used PBMCs. These receptors all come from a woman aged 55-69 years in good health and CMV-seropositive. CDR3s include the opening cysteine and the closing phenylalanine or tryptophan. The D gene is left open where the match is weak. Only part of the rows carry a size: once, few, many, or a class if the clone is expanded.

size,D,V,J,CDR3,DNA
once,.,TRBV6-1,TRBJ2-5,CASSEVLAGRGETQYF,TGTGCCAGCAGTGAAGTTTTGGCGGGGCGGGGAGAGACCCAGTACTTC
.,.,TRBV6-5,TRBJ2-1,CASSTPTGPDEQFF,TGTGCCAGCAGTACCCCGACAGGTCCCGATGAGCAGTTCTTC
.,TRBD1,TRBV6-4,TRBJ1-2,CASKSHFRGDYGYTF,TGTGCCAGCAAAAGCCACTTCAGGGGGGACTATGGCTACACCTTC
.,.,TRBV2,TRBJ2-3,CASSVELPGTQYF,TGTGCCAGCAGTGTTGAACTTCCAGGTACGCAGTATTTT
.,.,TRBV5-1,TRBJ2-2,CASSLGSDSSLLGTGELFF,TGCGCCAGCAGCTTGGGATCGGACAGCTCTCTTTTGGGCACCGGGGAGCTGTTTTTT
.,TRBD1,TRBV18,TRBJ2-7,CASSPPGQGFYEQYF,TGTGCCAGCTCACCGCCGGGACAGGGATTCTACGAGCAGTACTTC
.,TRBD1,TRBV6-5,TRBJ2-2,CASSPGQGDTGELFF,TGTGCCAGCAGTCCGGGACAGGGGGACACCGGGGAGCTGTTTTTT
.,TRBD2,TRBV7-3,TRBJ2-1,CASSLESGDYNEQFF,TGTGCCAGCAGCTTAGAAAGCGGGGATTACAATGAGCAGTTCTTC
few,.,TRBV4-3,TRBJ2-5,CASSQGGGSLQETQYF,TGCGCCAGCAGCCAAGGAGGAGGGTCCCTCCAAGAGACCCAGTACTTC
once,.,TRBV5-1,TRBJ2-2,CASNRDTETGELFF,TGCGCCAGCAATCGGGACACCGAAACCGGGGAGCTGTTTTTT
.,TRBD2,TRBV10-3,TRBJ2-5,CAIGLEQETQYF,TGTGCCATAGGACTAGAACAAGAGACCCAGTACTTC
.,TRBD1,TRBV28,TRBJ1-4,CASSRDREKLFF,TGTGCCAGCAGCCGGGACAGAGAAAAACTGTTTTTT
once,.,TRBV19,TRBJ1-4,CASSISSGKLFF,TGTGCCAGTAGTATTAGTTCGGGAAAACTGTTTTTT
.,.,TRBV20-1,TRBJ2-7,CSARENYEQYF,TGCAGTGCTAGGGAGAACTACGAGCAGTACTTC
.,.,TRBV6-1,TRBJ2-5,CASSELTIGTQYF,TGTGCCAGCAGTGAATTAACCATCGGGACCCAGTACTTC